This TCR beta chain was retrieved from a study of identical twins. Findings and caveats of the study: Among out-of-frame alpha sequences shared by twins, low generation probability occurred in excess. The same donors were not followed; conclusions instead depended on cross-sectional statistical analysis.

Regarding this clonotype: Its antigen is unknown.

The CDR3 runs to 19 residues. CDR1 is MGHDK, CDR2 SYGVNS, per germline. J was trimmed by 1 base and V by 3 bases; bases with no gene match: 6. Template switching added a universal primer site, and cDNA bore unique molecular identifiers. TCRdb reanalysed the 5' RACE reads using MiXCR and keeps one entry per CDR3 protein. The sample records a few hundred thousand distinct CDR3 sequences, about 10% being singletons. The specimen was memory T cells sorted from blood. This sequence was found in a man aged 50-59 years in good health. The chain combines TRBV25-1 with TRBJ2-6, with 13 bases matching TRBD2. CDR3 residues: CASSERRTSGRSGANVLTF. Written as DNA, the CDR3 is TGTGCCAGCAGTGAGCGCAGGACTAGCGGGAGATCTGGGGCCAACGTCCTGACTTTC.